Listed here is a single TCR beta chain. The data were obtained in a study of T-cell reconstitution after alpha-beta-depleted transplantation in children. Unique molecular identifiers were used in preparing the TCRbeta library. Via MiXCR, TCRdb re-called the PCR reads, giving one row per CDR3 protein. Of around 480,000 distinct CDR3 sequences in the sample, over 25% were seen once. Trimming stripped 3 bases from V and 9 bases from J, with 15 bases between. The CDR3 is 14 amino acids. This TCR derives from a human donor who donated a stem cell graft to a child with aplastic anemia. The source was PBMCs from the stem cell graft donor, collected from the stem cell graft. The chain recombines TRBV12-3 or TRBV12-4 with TRBJ2-1, with a tentative D call TRBD2 (6 bases). CDR3 amino acids: CASSLSGTRSEQFF. The CDR3 DNA reads TGTGCCAGCAGTTTGAGTGGGACTCGTTCTGAGCAGTTCTTC.